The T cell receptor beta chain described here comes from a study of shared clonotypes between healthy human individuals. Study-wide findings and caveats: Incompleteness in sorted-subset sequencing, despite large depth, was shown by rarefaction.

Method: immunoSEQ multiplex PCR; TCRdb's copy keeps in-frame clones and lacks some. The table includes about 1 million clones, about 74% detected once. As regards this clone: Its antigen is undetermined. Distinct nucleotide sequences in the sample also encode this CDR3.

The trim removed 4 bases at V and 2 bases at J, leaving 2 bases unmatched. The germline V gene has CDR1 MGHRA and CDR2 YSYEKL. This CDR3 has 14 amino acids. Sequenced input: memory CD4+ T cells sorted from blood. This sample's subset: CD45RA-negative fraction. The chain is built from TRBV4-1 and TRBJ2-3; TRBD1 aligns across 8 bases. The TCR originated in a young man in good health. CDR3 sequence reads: CASSPDRATDTQYF. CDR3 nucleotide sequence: TGCGCCAGCAGCCCGGACAGGGCCACAGATACGCAGTATTTT.